These 25 T cell receptor beta chains were all obtained from the same sample, sequenced in a study of cytomegalovirus exposure and HLA in healthy donors. It was with 60 Vbeta and 13 Jbeta primers that the PCR ran. This table comes from immunoSEQ multiplex PCR, and its TCRdb copy is limited to in-frame clones, with some not included. The sample has 150,000 to 180,000 clones; 80% are singletons. Material: PBMCs. The receptor set was obtained from a woman between 35 and 50 years old in good health and CMV-seropositive.

The rearrangement uses TRBV5-1 and TRBJ2-1; 10 positions agree with TRBD2. The junction had 3 bases not matched to a gene; V was cut back by 2 bases and J by 4 bases. CDR3 length: 15 residues. Germline-derived CDR1 and CDR2 are SGHRS and YFSETQ. The CDR3 nucleotides read TGCGCCAGCAGCTTCTCTAGCGGGGGTTACAATGAGCAGTTCTTC. Its translation is CASSFSSGGYNEQFF.

The chain carries TRBV6-6 and TRBJ1-1; 8 nucleotides align to TRBD1. Germline CDR1 MNHNY, CDR2 SVGAGI (reference sequence). Trimming removed 4 bases from V and 4 bases from J; junction bases left unmatched: 11. The CDR3 totals 16 residues. The CDR3 coding sequence is TGTGCCAGCAGTTCGCTCCAGGGGGCGCGGGGCACTGAAGCTTTCTTT. The encoded protein is CASSSLQGARGTEAFF.

The chain uses TRBV30 and TRBJ1-1; weak D call: TRBD1 (5 bases). The CDR3 runs 14 residues. The germline V and J ends were trimmed by 8 bases and 0 bases, with 16 bases remaining between them. Germline values: CDR1 GTSNPN, CDR2 SVGIG (reference sequence). The CDR3 protein is CALETRQMNTEAFF. The CDR3 nucleotides are TGTGCCCTGGAGACGAGACAGATGAACACTGAAGCTTTCTTT.

This sequence joins TRBV18 and TRBJ1-1; TRBD1 might be the D (5 bases). Trimming removed 6 bases from V and 2 bases from J, with 10 bases in between. The CDR3 totals 13 residues. Germline lookup yields CDR1 KGHSH and CDR2 LQKENI. DNA of the CDR3: TGTGCCAGCTCGACCGGACAAAACACTGAAGCTTTCTTT. Translated: CASSTGQNTEAFF.

The chain joins TRBV7-9 to TRBJ2-7; 11 bases are a match to TRBD2. The junction had 10 bases not matched to a gene; V was cut back by 5 bases and J by 7 bases. The CDR3 sequence is 15 residues long. CDR1 is SEHNR, CDR2 FQNEAQ, per germline (reference sequence). CDR3 residues: CASSPGTSGPSEQYF. CDR3 in DNA: TGTGCCAGCAGCCCCGGGACTAGCGGTCCCTCGGAGCAGTACTTC.

The chain recombines TRBV4-1 with TRBJ1-2; TRBD1 matches at 7 bases. The germline V gene encodes CDR1 MGHRA and CDR2 YSYEKL. The CDR3 loop spans 13 amino acids. V trimming: 4 bases; J trimming: 4 bases; junction bases outside the gene matches: 3. CDR3 sequence reads: CASSPPGGYGYTF. The CDR3 DNA sequence: TGCGCCAGCAGCCCGCCAGGGGGCTATGGCTACACCTTC.

The chain employs TRBV19 and TRBJ2-3; TRBD2 agrees at 9 bases. Germline CDR1 LNHDA, CDR2 SQIVND (reference sequence). CDR3 length equals 17 residues. With V trimmed by 1 base and J by 1 base, 6 bases remained unmatched. The CDR3 bases are TGTGCCAGTAGTATAGCTCTTTCTAGCGGGGGCACAGATACGCAGTATTTT. Translated: CASSIALSSGGTDTQYF.

The J gene is TRBJ2-5, the V gene TRBV19, with 10 bases lining up with TRBD2. Germline V gene sequence: CDR1 LNHDA, CDR2 SQIVND (reference sequence). With 2 bases clipped from V and 1 base from J, the junction kept 1 base outside the gene matches. There are 15 residues in the CDR3. CDR3 nucleotides: TGTGCCAGTAGTATAACTAGCGGGATCCAAGAGACCCAGTACTTC. Translated: CASSITSGIQETQYF.

The chain combines TRBV11-2 with TRBJ2-3; 9 bases are a match to TRBD1. The CDR3 is 17 residues long. V trimming: 3 bases; J trimming: 6 bases; junction bases outside the gene matches: 13. Germline V gene lookup returns CDR1 SGHAT and CDR2 FQNNGV. In DNA form, the CDR3 reads TGTGCCAGCAGCTTGAACCCTGGGACAGGGAAAATTGATACGCAGTATTTT. Translation gives CASSLNPGTGKIDTQYF.

The J gene is TRBJ2-7, the V gene TRBV11-3; D is unclear. Germline CDR1 SGHNT, CDR2 YENEEA. Deletions cut 6 bases from V and 1 base from J, with 10 bases between. This CDR3 has 13 residues. The CDR3 region has the DNA TGTGCCAGCAGTGGTGTCAGGTCCTACGAGCAGTACTTC. This sequence encodes CASSGVRSYEQYF.

The CDR3 loop reads CASSLTGTRSYNEQFF. For the CDR3, the DNA is TGTGCCAGCAGCTTGACGGGAACCAGAAGTTACAATGAGCAGTTCTTC. The chain is built from TRBV5-6 and TRBJ2-1, with D possibly matching TRBD2 (5 bases). The CDR3 runs 16 residues. V was shortened by 1 base and J by 4 bases, with 15 bases between the two germline ends. Germline CDR1 SGHDT, CDR2 YYEEEE.

Note on this clone: The same CDR3 also results from other DNA sequences found in this sample. V usage is TRBV5-1 and J usage is TRBJ1-2; 9 nucleotides line up with TRBD1. J lost 6 bases, V lost 3 bases, and 3 bases had no gene match. The V gene's germline CDR1 is SGHRS and CDR2 YFSETQ. The CDR3 is made up of 13 amino acids. As DNA, the CDR3 is TGCGCCAGCAGCTCCACAGGGGGCGATGGCTACACCTTC. Its protein product is CASSSTGGDGYTF.

This clone was detected a few times. The chain employs TRBV6-1 and TRBJ1-2, with a tentative D call TRBD1 (6 bases). Trimming stripped 3 bases from V and 8 bases from J, with 19 bases between. Germline V lookup: CDR1 MNHNS, CDR2 SASEGT. The CDR3 has 15 residues. CDR3 sequence: CASSDGPRGGRGYTF. Written as DNA, the CDR3 is TGTGCCAGCAGTGATGGACCAAGGGGGGGACGAGGCTACACCTTC.

This rearrangement joins TRBV30 to TRBJ2-1, with TRBD2 matching 8 bases. The germline gives CDR1 GTSNPN, CDR2 SVGIG (reference sequence). The CDR3 runs 15 residues. V shed 1 base, J shed 8 bases, and the junction held 10 bases outside the gene matches. The CDR3, as DNA: TGTGCCTGGAGTGCCACGGGAGGGTGGGTCGATGAGCAGTTCTTC. Its protein product is CAWSATGGWVDEQFF.

V and J are TRBV9 and TRBJ2-7; the D gene is possibly TRBD1 (6 bases). V was shortened by 0 bases and J by 2 bases, with 12 bases between the two germline ends. The V gene's germline CDR1 is SGDLS and CDR2 YYNGEE. There are 15 residues in the CDR3. CDR3 in amino acids: CASSVATGPTYEQYF. DNA for the CDR3: TGTGCCAGCAGCGTAGCGACAGGTCCTACCTACGAGCAGTACTTC.

The chain recombines TRBV2 with TRBJ1-3, with TRBD1 as a possible D gene (6 bases). The CDR3 is 14 amino acids. With 7 bases removed from V and 1 base from J, the gap between germline ends came to 11 bases. Germline V CDR1 and CDR2: SNHLY, FYNNEI. CDR3 nucleotides: TGTGCCAGCAACGTACAGGGATCTGGAAACACCATATATTTT. Its translation: CASNVQGSGNTIYF.

This rearrangement joins TRBV10-3 to TRBJ2-7; 10 bases are a match to TRBD2. This CDR3 has 16 amino acids. CDR1 and CDR2 (germline): ENHRY, SYGVKD. V lost 0 bases to trimming and J lost 5 bases; unmatched junction nucleotides: 7. In nucleotides, the CDR3 is TGTGCCATCAGTGAGTCGGGAGCGGGAGGGCCGAACGAGCAGTACTTC. Residues: CAISESGAGGPNEQYF.

This chain joins TRBV11-2 and TRBJ2-7; 7 nucleotides align to TRBD1. The CDR3 runs to 15 residues. Per germline, CDR1 SGHAT and CDR2 FQNNGV. The trim removed 5 bases at V and 3 bases at J, leaving 10 bases unmatched. The CDR3 region has the DNA TGTGCCAGCAGCGCCTCCCCCGACAGGGTCTACGAGCAGTACTTC. Its protein product is CASSASPDRVYEQYF.

This chain connects TRBV14 to TRBJ2-5; a weak D match, TRBD2 (5 bases). The CDR3 runs 15 residues. Trimming removed 5 bases at V and 5 bases at J, with 18 bases between. Germline V CDR1 and CDR2: SGHDN, FVKESK. The CDR3 nucleotides are TGTGCCAGCAGCAAAGGAGTATACTCGGGGGAGACCCAGTACTTC. Translation: CASSKGVYSGETQYF.

This sequence joins TRBV6-5 and TRBJ1-1; TRBD1 matches at 8 bases. V lost 5 bases and J lost 4; bases outside the gene matches: 9. Germline V gives CDR1 MNHEY, CDR2 SVGAGI. This CDR3 is built from 15 residues. The CDR3 nucleotides are TGTGCCAGCAGTCTCCTACAGGGGGGGGGCACTGAAGCTTTCTTT. Its protein is CASSLLQGGGTEAFF.

For the CDR3, the DNA is TGTGCCAGCAGCTTAGTCAGGGGTCGGAATGAGCAGTTCTTC. Its protein product is CASSLVRGRNEQFF. The chain recombines TRBV7-2 with TRBJ2-1; D is perhaps TRBD1 (6 bases). CDR3 length: 14 amino acids. Germline V gene data show CDR1 as SGHTA and CDR2 as FQGNSA. V lost 1 base and J lost 7, with 11 bases in between.

V usage is TRBV18 and J usage is TRBJ1-1; D perhaps matches TRBD1 (5 bases). The CDR3 length is 14 residues. Trimming stripped 1 base from V and 2 bases from J, with 8 bases between. Looked up from germline, CDR1 is KGHSH and CDR2 is LQKENI. CDR3 DNA: TGTGCCAGCTCACCACTAGACAGTAACACTGAAGCTTTCTTT. This gives the protein CASSPLDSNTEAFF.

The rearrangement links TRBV27 to TRBJ1-1; 8 bases align to TRBD1. The CDR3 is 11 residues long. V lost 5 bases, J lost 10 bases, and 3 bases stayed unmatched. In germline, CDR1 is MNHEY, CDR2 SMNVEV (reference sequence). DNA of the CDR3: TGTGCCAGCAGTGGTACAGGGGGAGCTTTCTTT. It yields the protein CASSGTGGAFF.

The chain recombines TRBV28 with TRBJ2-7, with TRBD1 matching over 7 bases. Germline CDR1 reads MDHEN; CDR2 reads SYDVKM. Germline trimming cut 6 bases from V and 3 bases from J; bases unmatched to any gene: 8. The CDR3 is made up of 14 amino acids. CDR3 amino acids: CASRPPGQIYEQYF. The CDR3, as DNA: TGTGCCAGCAGACCCCCGGGACAGATCTACGAGCAGTACTTC.

The gene calls are TRBV5-1 and TRBJ2-1, with 12 bases identical to TRBD1. The CDR3 runs 18 residues. With V trimmed by 1 base and J by 9 bases, 14 bases remained unmatched. Germline CDR1 reads SGHRS; CDR2 reads YFSETQ. The CDR3: CASSLRSGTGGASVEQFF. CDR3 in DNA: TGCGCCAGCAGCTTGAGGTCCGGGACAGGGGGCGCCTCGGTTGAGCAGTTCTTC.